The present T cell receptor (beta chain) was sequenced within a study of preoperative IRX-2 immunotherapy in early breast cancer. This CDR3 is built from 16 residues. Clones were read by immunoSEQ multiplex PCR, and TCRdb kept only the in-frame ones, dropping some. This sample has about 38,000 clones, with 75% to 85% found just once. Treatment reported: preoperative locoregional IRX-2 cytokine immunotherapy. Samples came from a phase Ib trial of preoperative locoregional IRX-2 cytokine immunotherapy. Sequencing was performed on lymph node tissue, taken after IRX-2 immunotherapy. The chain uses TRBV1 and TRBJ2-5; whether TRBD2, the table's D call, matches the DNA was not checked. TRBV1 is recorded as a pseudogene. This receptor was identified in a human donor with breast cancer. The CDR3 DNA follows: TGCGCCAGCAGCCAAGAAGGGACTAGGAGGATGGAGACCCAGTACTTC. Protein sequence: CASSQEGTRRMETQYF.